This T cell receptor beta chain was profiled in a study of cytomegalovirus exposure and HLA in healthy donors. This clone was detected only once. This CDR3 contains 16 residues. V lost 3 bases, J lost 0 bases, and 12 bases lay in between. Per the germline V gene, CDR1 is MDHEN and CDR2 is SYDVKM. A multiplex PCR was run with 60 Vbeta primers and 13 Jbeta primers. TCRdb's table, derived via immunoSEQ multiplex PCR, lists solely in-frame clones and lacks some. The sample carries roughly 80,000 clones, about four fifths recorded once. The chain employs TRBV28 and TRBJ1-5; unclear D gene. This TCR derives from a young woman in good health and CMV-seronegative. The sequenced sample was PBMCs. The CDR3 DNA is TGTGCCAGCAGTTTGCAGGCCGCCTATAGCAATCAGCCCCAGCATTTT. As protein: CASSLQAAYSNQPQHF.